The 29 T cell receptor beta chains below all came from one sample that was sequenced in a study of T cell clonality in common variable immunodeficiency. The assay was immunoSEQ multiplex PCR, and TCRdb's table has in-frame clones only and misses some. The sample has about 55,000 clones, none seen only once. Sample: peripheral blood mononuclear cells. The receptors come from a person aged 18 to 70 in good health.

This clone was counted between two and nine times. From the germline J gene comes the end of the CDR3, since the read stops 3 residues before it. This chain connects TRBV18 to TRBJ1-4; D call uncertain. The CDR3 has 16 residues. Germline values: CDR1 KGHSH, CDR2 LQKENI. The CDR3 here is CASSRQESSYNSPLFF. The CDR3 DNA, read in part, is TGTGCCAGCTCACGCCAGGAGAGCTCCTATAATTCACCA.

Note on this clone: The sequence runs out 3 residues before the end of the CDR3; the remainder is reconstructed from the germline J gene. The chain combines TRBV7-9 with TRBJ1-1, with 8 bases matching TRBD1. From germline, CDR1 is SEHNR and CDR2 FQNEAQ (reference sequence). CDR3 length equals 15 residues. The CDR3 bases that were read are TGTGCCAGCAGCTTCATCCACGGGACAGGTTCCGAA. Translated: CASSFIHGTGSE. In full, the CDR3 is CASSFIHGTGSEAFF.

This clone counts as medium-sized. The sequenced CDR3 bases are TGTGCCAGCAGTGACGGGACAGGGGGCACAGATACG. Translation: CASSDGTGGTDT. The complete CDR3 reads CASSDGTGGTDTQYF. The chain is built from TRBV6-4 and TRBJ2-3, with 10 nucleotides matching TRBD1. From the germline J gene comes the end of the CDR3, since the read stops 3 residues before it. V shed 2 bases and J 1 base; nucleotides not matched to a gene: 0. Germline V lookup: CDR1 MRHNA, CDR2 SNTAGT. The CDR3 totals 15 residues.

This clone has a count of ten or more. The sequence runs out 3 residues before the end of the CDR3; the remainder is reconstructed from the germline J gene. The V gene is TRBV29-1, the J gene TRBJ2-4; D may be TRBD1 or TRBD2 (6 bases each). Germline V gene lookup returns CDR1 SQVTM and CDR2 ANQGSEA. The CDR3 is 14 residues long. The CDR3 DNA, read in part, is TGCAGCGTTGAAGGGAGGGGGATTAACTATGGT. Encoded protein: CSVEGRGINYG. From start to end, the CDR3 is CSVEGRGINYGQYF.

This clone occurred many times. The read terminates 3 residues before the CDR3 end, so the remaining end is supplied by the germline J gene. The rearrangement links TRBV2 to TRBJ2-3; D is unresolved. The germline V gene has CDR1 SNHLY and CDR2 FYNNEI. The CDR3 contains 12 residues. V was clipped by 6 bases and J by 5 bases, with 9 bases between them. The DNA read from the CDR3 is TGTGCCAGCAGGCTACGACAAGATACG. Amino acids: CASRLRQDT. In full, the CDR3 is CASRLRQDTQYF.

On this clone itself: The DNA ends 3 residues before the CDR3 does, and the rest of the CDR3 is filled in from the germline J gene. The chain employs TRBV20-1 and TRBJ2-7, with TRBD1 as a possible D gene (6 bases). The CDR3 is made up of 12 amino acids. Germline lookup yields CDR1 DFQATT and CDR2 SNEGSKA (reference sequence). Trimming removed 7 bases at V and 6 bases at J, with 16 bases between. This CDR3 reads CSGAGWDTEQYF. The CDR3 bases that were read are TGCAGTGGGGCAGGGTGGGACACCGAG.

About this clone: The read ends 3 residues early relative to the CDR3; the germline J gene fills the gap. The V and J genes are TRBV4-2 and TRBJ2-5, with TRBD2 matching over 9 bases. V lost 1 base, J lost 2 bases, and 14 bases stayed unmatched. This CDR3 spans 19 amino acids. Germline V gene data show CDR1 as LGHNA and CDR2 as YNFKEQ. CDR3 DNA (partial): TGTGCCAGCAGCCAAGTCGCCAGCGGGACTAGCCGAGGGCAAGAGACC. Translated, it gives CASSQVASGTSRGQET. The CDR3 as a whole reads CASSQVASGTSRGQETQYF.

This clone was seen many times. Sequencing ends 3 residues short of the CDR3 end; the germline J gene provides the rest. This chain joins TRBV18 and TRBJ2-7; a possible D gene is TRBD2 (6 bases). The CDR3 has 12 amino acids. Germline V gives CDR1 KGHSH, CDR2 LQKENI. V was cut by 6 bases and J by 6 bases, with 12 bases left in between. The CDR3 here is CASSEPGLEQYF. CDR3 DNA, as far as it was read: TGTGCCAGCTCGGAGCCGGGACTCGAG.

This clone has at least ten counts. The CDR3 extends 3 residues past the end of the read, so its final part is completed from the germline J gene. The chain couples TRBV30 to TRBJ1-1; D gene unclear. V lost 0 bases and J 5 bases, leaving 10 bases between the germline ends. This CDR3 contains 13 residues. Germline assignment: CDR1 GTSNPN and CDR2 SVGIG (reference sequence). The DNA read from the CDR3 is TGTGCCTGGAGTGTAGGATTAGGGACTGAA. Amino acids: CAWSVGLGTE. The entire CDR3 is CAWSVGLGTEAFF.

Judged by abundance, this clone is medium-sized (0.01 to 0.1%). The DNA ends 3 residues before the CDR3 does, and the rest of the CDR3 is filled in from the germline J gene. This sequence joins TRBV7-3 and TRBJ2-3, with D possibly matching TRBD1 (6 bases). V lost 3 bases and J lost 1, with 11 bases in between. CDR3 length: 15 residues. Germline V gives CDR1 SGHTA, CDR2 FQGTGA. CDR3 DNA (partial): TGTGCCAGCAGCTTGACATCAGGGGGCACAGATACG. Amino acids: CASSLTSGGTDT. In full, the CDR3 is CASSLTSGGTDTQYF.

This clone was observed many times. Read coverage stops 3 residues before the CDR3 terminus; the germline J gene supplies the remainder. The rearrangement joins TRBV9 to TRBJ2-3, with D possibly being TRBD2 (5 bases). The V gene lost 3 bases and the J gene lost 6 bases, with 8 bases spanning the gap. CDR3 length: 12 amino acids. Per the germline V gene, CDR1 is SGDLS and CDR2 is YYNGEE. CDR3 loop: CASSASGDTQYF. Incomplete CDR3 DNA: TGTGCCAGCAGCGCGTCGGGGGATACG. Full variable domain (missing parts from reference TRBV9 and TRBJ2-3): DSGVTQTPKHLITATGQRVTLRCSPRSGDLSVYWYQQSLDQGLQFLIQYYNGEERAKGNILERFSAQQFPDLHSELNLSSLELGDSALYFCASSASGDTQYFGPGTRLTVL.

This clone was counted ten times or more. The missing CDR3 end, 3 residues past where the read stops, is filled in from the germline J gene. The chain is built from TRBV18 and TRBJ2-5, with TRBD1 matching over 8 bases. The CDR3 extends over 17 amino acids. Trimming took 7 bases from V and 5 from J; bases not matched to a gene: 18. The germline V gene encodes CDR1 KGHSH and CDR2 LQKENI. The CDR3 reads CASFHRVDPDRAETQYF. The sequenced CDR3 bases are TGTGCCAGCTTCCATCGAGTCGACCCGGACAGGGCTGAGACC.

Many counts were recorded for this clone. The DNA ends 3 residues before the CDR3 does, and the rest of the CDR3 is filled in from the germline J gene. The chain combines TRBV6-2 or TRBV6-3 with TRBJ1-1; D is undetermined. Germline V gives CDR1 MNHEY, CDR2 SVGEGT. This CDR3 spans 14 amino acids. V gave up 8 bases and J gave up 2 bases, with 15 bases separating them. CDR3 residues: CASSKGARNTEAFF. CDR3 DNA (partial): TGTGCCAGCTCCAAAGGAGCGAGAAACACTGAA.

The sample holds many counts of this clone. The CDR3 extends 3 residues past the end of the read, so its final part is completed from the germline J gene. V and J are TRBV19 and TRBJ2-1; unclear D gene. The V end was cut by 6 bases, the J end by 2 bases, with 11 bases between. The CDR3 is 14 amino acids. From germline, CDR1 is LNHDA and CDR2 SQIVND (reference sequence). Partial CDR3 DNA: TGTGCCAGTAGAGACTGCGGCCCCTACAATGAG. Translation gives CASRDCGPYNE. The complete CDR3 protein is CASRDCGPYNEQFF.

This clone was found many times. CDR3 bases read: TGTGCCAGCAGTCCCGGGACTAGCTCTCCCGGGGAG. Protein: CASSPGTSSPGE. The CDR3 in full is CASSPGTSSPGELFF. V gene TRBV12-3 or TRBV12-4 combines with J gene TRBJ2-2; the match to TRBD2 covers 9 bases. The CDR3 end is not reached by the read, which stops 3 residues before it; the germline J gene fills it in. Trimming at V came to 5 bases and at J to 6 bases, leaving 7 bases not matched to a gene. This CDR3 contains 15 residues.

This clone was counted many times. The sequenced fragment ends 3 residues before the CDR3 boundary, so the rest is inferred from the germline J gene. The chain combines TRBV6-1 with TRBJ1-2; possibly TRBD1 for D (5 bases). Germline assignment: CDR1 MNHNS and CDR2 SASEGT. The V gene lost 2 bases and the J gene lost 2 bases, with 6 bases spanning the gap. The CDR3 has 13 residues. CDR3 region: CASSETGNYGYTF. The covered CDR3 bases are TGTGCCAGCAGTGAAACAGGCAACTATGGC.

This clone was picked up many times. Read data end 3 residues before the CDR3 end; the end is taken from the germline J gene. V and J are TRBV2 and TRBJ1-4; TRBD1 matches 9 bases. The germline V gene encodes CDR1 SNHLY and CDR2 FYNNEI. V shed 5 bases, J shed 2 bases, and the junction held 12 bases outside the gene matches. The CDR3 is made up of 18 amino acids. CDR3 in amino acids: CASSYGTGFRMTNEKLFF. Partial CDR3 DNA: TGTGCCAGCAGTTACGGGACAGGGTTCAGGATGACTAATGAAAAA.

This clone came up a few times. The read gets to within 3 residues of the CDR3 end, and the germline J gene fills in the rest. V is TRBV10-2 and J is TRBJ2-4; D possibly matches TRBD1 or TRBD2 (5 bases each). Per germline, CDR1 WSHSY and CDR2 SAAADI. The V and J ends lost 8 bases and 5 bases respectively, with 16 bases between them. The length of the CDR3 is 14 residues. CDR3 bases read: TGCGCCAGCGAGTCAGAGAGAGGGGAAAACATT. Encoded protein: CASESERGENI. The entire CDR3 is CASESERGENIQYF.

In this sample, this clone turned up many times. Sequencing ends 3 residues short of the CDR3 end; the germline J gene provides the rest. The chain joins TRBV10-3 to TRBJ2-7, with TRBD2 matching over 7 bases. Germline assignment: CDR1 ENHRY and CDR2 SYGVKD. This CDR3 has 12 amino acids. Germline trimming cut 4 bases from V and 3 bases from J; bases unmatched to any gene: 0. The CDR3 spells CAISASGYEQYF. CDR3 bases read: TGTGCCATCAGTGCTAGCGGCTACGAG.

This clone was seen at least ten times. The part of the CDR3 DNA that was read is TGTGCCAGCAGCCCAAACCCTGACAGATACACTGAA. Residues: CASSPNPDRYTE. The full CDR3 protein is CASSPNPDRYTEAFF. This chain uses TRBV5-5 with TRBJ1-1; D is possibly TRBD1 (5 bases). Read sequence stops 3 residues before the CDR3 end, and the germline J gene provides the missing end. The V and J ends lost 4 bases and 3 bases respectively, with 16 bases between them. CDR3 length: 15 residues. CDR1 is SGHKS and CDR2 is YYEKEE in the germline V gene (reference sequence).

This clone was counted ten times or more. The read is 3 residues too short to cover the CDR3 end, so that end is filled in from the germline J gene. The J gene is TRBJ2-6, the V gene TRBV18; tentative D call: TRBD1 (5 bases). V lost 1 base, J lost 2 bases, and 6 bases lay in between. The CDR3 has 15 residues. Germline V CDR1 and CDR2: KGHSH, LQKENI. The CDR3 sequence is CASSPQGTGANVLTF. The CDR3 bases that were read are TGTGCCAGCTCACCACAGGGGACTGGGGCCAACGTC.

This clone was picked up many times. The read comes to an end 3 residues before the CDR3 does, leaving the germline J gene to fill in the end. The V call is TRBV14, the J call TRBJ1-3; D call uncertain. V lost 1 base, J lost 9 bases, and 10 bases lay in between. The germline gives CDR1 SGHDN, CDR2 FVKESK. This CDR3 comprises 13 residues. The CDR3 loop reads CASSQVRLSTIYF. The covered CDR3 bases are TGTGCCAGCAGCCAAGTACGACTTTCCACC.

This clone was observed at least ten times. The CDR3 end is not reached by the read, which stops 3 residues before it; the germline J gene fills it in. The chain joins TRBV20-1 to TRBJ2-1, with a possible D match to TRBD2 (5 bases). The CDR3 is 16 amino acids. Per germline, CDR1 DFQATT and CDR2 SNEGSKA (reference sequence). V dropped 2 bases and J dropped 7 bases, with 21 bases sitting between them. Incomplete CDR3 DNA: TGCAGTGCTAGATCCCATGGTCGGACTCAAAGAAATGAG. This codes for CSARSHGRTQRNE. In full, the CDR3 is CSARSHGRTQRNEQFF.

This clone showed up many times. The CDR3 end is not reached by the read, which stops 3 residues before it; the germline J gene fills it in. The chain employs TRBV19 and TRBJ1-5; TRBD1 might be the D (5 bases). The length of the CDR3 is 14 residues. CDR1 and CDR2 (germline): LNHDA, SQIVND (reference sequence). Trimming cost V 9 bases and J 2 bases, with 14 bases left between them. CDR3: CASRGGMGNQPQHF. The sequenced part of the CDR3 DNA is TGTGCCAGCCGCGGGGGTATGGGCAATCAGCCC.

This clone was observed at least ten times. CDR3 region: CASRPGDSGPQHF. The CDR3 bases that were read are TGTGCCAGCCGACCTGGGGACTCTGGGCCC. J is TRBJ1-5 and V is TRBV2; D is perhaps TRBD1 (5 bases). The CDR3 end falls 3 residues outside the read, so it is completed with the germline J gene. V lost 8 bases, J lost 9 bases, and 17 bases lay in between. The CDR3 is 13 residues long. CDR1 is SNHLY and CDR2 is FYNNEI in the germline V gene.

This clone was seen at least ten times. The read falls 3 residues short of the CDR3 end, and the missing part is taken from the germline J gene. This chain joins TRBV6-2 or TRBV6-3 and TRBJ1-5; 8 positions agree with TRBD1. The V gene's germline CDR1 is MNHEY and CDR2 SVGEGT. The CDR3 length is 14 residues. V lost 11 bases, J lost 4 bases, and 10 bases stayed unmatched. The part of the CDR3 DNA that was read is TGTGCCGTGCGCCAGACAGGGGAGAATCAGCCC. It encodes CAVRQTGENQP. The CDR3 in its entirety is CAVRQTGENQPQHF.

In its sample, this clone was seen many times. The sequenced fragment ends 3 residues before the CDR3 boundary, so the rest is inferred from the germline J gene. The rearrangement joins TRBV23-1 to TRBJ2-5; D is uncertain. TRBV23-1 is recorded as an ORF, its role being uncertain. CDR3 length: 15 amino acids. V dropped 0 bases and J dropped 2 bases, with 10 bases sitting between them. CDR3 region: CASSQSGRLQETQYF. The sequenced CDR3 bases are TGCGCCAGCAGTCAATCGGGCAGGTTACAAGAGACC.

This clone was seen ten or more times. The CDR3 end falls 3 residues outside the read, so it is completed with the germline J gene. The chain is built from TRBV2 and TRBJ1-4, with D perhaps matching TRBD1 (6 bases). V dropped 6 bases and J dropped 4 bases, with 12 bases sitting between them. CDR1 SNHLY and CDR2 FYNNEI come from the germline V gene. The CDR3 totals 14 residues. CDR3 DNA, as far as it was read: TGTGCCAGCAGCTTAACAGGGATTAATGAAAAA. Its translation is CASSLTGINEK. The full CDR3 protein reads CASSLTGINEKLFF.

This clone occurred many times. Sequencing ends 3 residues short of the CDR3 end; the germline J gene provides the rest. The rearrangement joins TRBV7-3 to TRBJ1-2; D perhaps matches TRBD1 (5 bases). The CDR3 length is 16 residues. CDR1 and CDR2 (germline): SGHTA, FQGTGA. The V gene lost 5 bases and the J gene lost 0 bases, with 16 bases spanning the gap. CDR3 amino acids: CASSQGGDLANYGYTF. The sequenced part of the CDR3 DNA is TGTGCCAGCAGCCAAGGCGGGGACCTAGCTAACTATGGC.